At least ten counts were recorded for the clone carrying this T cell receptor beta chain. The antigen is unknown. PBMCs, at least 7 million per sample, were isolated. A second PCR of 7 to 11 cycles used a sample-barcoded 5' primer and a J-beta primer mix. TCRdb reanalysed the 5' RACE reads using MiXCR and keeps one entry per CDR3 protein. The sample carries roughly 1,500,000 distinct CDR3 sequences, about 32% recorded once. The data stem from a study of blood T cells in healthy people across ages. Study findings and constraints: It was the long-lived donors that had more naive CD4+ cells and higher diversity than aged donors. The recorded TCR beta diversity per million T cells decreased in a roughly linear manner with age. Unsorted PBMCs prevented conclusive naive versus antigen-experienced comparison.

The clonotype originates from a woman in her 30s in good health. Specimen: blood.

Written as DNA, the CDR3 is TGTGCCAGCAGCACTTCTAGGACCGATACGCAGTATTTT. This codes for CASSTSRTDTQYF. The chain joins TRBV7-3 to TRBJ2-3; D remains ambiguous. The CDR3 contains 13 residues. The germline gives CDR1 SGHTA, CDR2 FQGTGA. The V gene lost 5 bases and the J gene lost 6 bases, with 12 bases spanning the gap.